This TCR beta chain was sequenced during a study of T cell responses to AZD1222 COVID-19 vaccine (dated by TCRdb to 2020 to 2023). Some background on the complete study: Because spike-specific TCR depth and breadth did not differ between the two schedules, AZD1222 recipients who got a second dose at roughly 4 weeks were pooled with those who got a second dose at roughly 12 weeks. Enrollment into the trials was organized by age into subgroups of 18-55, 56-69 and 70-plus years, and those subgroups contained about 160, 30 and 59 TCR-sequenced participants, respectively. A total of just over 230 trial participants underwent TCR sequencing, of whom more than 200 had received two doses of AZD1222 and 26 had received two doses of the MenACWY control vaccine.

The CDR3 regions of human TCRbeta chains were subjected to immunosequencing. From the authors' description of their analysis: TCRs in the repertoires were matched against a reference library of SARS-CoV-2-specific TCRs that had been generated with the MIRA antigen-specificity platform. Breadth meant the fraction of unique TCRs that were SARS-CoV-2-associated, whereas depth meant the fraction of total T cells that were SARS-CoV-2-associated. Each spike-specific TCR was assigned to its reactive spike region and to a CD4 or CD8 class using the MIRA data. Log10-transformed breadth and depth values were compared by one-way ANOVA with Sidak's multiple comparisons tests. The immuneACCESS repertoire file appears here via TCRdb, limited to in-frame rearrangements. These files lack a portion of the clones; in checked studies, under half of the deficit traces to unresolved V genes, and the cause of the others is not known. V and J calls and clone size are copied from that table; D and trimming were computed from the DNA. The sample contains tens of thousands of clones, 70% to 90% of them found a single time. The leading ten clones occupy just under 2% of the sample.

Note on this clone: There is no known antigen for this receptor. Base qualities were left out, and no much larger clone turns up one base away.

V loses 3 bases at its end and J loses 3 bases; junction bases beyond the gene matches: 9. According to the germline V gene (reference sequence), CDR1 reads LGHDT and CDR2 reads YNNKEL. From its cysteine to its phenylalanine, the CDR3 spans 16 amino acids. Only the CDR3 DNA stays, 48 bases, in frame from base 1. On the study overall, not on this receptor specifically: After two AZD1222 doses, both the breadth and the depth of spike-specific TCRs were significantly higher than at day 0 and than in MenACWY recipients. CD4 TCRs associated with the vaccine covered the entire spike protein, and the dominant responses were in regions 160-218 and 743-854. Nearly half of unique spike-specific TCRs reportedly recognized epitopes outside regions mutated in the B.1.351 and B.1.1.7 variants. No day 14 peak-response samples were available, so repertoires were characterized only after the peak T cell response. In the small 56-69-year group, the increase in depth fell short of significance, most likely because of low power. Only 5 to 7 AZD1222 recipients were SARS-CoV-2 seropositive at baseline, limiting conclusions about previously exposed vaccinees. Participants were mostly white British and included more females than males, and it was suggested by the authors that clonal diversity may have been underestimated.

The label giving this sample's time point can be read as: baseline before first vaccination. Vaccinee samples were obtained from the UK trials COV001 and COV002, which included a single-blind randomized controlled phase 2/3 trial of AZD1222 (ChAdOx1 nCoV-19) in healthy adults. For TCRbeta chain sequencing, PBMC samples were collected from trial participants at day 0 and at day 28 after the second dose. Sample: peripheral blood, taken on day 0 of AZD1222 vaccination. This chain is built from TRBV3-1 (or the pseudogene TRBV3-2) and TRBJ2-7; TRBD2 lines up with 9 middle nucleotides. The TCR sequence derives from an adult in good health. Read as DNA, the sequence is TGTGCCAGCAGCCAGGTTCGAAGCGGGAGGTTCTACGAGCAGTACTTC. Its protein is CASSQVRSGRFYEQYF.